One TCR beta chain is described in this entry. What it recognizes is unknown. The method was immunoSEQ multiplex PCR; TCRdb's version includes in-frame clones alone and lacks a portion of them. The table records about 88,000 clones, about 90% of them present only once. The CDR3 has 13 amino acids. The J segment lost 5 bases and the V segment lost 4 bases, leaving 4 bases of the junction unmatched. Germline V gene data show CDR1 as SEHNR and CDR2 as FQNEAQ (reference sequence). This record comes from a study of T cell responses to AZD1222 COVID-19 vaccine. Study-wide results and caveats: Among AZD1222 vaccinees, only five to seven were seropositive at baseline. Elevations in Spike-specific TCR breadth and depth followed administration of two AZD1222 doses. Distributed over spike, vaccine-associated CD4 TCRs predominated at 160-218 and 743-854. Donors, mostly white British, included more females; clonal diversity was possibly underestimated.

The receptor was isolated from an adult in good health. This sequence joins TRBV7-9 and TRBJ2-7; 8 positions agree with TRBD1. The input for sequencing was peripheral blood, taken on day 0 of MenACWY control vaccination. The CDR3 spells CASSSPGGHEQYF. The CDR3 bases are TGTGCCAGCAGCTCGCCAGGGGGCCACGAGCAGTACTTC.